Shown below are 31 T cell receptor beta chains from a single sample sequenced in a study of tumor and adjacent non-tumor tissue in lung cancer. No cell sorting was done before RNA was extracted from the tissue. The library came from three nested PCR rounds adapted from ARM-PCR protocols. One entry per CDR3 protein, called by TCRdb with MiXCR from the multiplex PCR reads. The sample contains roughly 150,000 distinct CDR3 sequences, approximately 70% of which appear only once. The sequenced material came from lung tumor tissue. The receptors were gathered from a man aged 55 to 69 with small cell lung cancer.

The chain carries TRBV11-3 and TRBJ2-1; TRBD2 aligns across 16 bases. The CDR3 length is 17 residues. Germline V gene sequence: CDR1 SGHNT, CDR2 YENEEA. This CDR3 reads CTNSSGLAGGSYNEQFF. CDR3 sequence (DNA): TGTACCAACAGCTCGGGACTAGCGGGAGGGTCCTACAATGAGCAGTTCTTC.

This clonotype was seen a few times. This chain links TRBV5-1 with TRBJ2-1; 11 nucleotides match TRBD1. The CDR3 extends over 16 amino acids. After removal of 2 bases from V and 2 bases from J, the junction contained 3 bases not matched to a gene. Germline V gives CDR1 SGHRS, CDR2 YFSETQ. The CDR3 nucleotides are TGCGCCAGCAGCTTAACGGGACAGGGGGCCTACAATGAGCAGTTCTTC. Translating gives CASSLTGQGAYNEQFF. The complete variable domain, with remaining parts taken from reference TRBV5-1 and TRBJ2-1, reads KAGVTQTPRYLIKTRGQQVTLSCSPISGHRSVSWYQQTPGQGLQFLFEYFSETQRNKGNFPGRFSGRQFSNSRSEMNVSTLELGDSALYLCASSLTGQGAYNEQFFGPGTRLTVL.

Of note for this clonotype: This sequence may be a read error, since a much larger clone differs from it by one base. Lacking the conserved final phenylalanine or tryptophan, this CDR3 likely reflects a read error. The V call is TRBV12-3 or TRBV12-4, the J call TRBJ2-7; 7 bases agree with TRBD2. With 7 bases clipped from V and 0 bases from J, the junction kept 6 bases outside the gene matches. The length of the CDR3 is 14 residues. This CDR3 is CASTERTSSYEQYL. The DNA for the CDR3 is TGTGCCAGCACCGAGAGGACTAGCTCCTACGAGCAGTACCTC.

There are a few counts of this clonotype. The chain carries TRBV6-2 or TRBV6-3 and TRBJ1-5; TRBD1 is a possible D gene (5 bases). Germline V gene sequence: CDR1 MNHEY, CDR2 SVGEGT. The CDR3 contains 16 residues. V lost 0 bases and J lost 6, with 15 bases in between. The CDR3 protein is CASSYSGGSWSQPQHF. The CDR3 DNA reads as TGTGCCAGCAGTTACTCCGGGGGGTCCTGGAGTCAGCCCCAGCATTTT.

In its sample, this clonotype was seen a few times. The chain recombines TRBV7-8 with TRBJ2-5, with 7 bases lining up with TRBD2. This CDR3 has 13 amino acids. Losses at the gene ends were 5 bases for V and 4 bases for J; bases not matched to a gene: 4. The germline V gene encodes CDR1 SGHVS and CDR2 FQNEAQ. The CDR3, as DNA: TGTGCCAGCAGCAAGGGACTAACAGAGACCCAGTACTTC. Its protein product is CASSKGLTETQYF.

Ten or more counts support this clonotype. The CDR3 DNA sequence: TGTGCCAGCAGCCAAGACGCGGGAGAGACCCAGTACTTC. This translates into CASSQDAGETQYF. The V call is TRBV4-2, the J call TRBJ2-5; D is perhaps TRBD2 (5 bases). CDR3 length: 13 amino acids. V was cut by 0 bases and J by 4 bases, with 6 bases left in between. Germline V gives CDR1 LGHNA, CDR2 YNFKEQ.

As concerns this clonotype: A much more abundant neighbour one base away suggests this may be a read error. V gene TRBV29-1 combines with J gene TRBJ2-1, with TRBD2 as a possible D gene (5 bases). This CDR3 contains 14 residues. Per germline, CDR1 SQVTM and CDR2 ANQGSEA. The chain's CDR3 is CSVETRAWANGQFF. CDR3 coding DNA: TGCAGCGTTGAAACGAGGGCGTGGGCAAATGGGCAGTTCTTC.

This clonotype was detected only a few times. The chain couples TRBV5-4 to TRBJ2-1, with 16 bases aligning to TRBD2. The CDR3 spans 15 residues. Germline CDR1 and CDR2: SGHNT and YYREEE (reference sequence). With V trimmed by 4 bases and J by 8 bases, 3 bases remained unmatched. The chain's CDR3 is CASSQGLAGGDEQFF. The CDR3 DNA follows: TGTGCCAGCAGCCAGGGACTAGCGGGAGGGGATGAGCAGTTCTTC.

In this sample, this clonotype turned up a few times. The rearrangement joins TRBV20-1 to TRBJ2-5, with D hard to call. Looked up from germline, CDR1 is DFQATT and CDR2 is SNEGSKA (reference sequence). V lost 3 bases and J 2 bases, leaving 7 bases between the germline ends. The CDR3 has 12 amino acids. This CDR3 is CSASRRQETQYF. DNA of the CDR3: TGCAGTGCTAGCCGCAGACAAGAGACCCAGTACTTC.

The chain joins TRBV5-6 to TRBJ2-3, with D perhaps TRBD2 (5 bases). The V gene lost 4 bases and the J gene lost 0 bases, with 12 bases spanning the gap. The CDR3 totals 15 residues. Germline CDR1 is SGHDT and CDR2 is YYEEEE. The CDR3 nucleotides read TGTGCCAGCAGCCTGATTAGCGAGAGCACAGATACGCAGTATTTT. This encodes CASSLISESTDTQYF.

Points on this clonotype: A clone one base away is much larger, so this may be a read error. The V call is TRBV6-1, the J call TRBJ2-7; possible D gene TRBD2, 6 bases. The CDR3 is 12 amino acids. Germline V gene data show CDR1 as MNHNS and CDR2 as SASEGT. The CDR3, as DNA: TGTGCCACTGGGACTTCGTTCTACGAGCACTACGTC. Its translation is CATGTSFYEHYV.

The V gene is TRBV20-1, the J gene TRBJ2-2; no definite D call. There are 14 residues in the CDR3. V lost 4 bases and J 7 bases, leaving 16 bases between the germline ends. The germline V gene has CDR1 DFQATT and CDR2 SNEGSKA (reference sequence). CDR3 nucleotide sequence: TGCAGTGCTATAGATGCGAGGTGCTTCGGGGAGCTGTTTTTT. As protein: CSAIDARCFGELFF.

The CDR3 DNA reads as TGTGCCAGCAGTTTCCGCCGGGATACACCCCTCCACTTT. Translating it yields CASSFRRDTPLHF. V usage is TRBV12-3 or TRBV12-4 and J usage is TRBJ1-6, with no clear D. There are 13 residues in the CDR3. Trimming stripped 3 bases from V and 11 bases from J, with 11 bases between.

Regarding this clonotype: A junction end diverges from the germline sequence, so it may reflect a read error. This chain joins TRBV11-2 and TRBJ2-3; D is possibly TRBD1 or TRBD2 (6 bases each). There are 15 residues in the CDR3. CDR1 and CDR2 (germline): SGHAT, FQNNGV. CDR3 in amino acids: CTSRYRGGSADKQYF. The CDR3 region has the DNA TGTACCAGCAGATATCGAGGGGGGAGTGCAGATAAGCAGTATTTT. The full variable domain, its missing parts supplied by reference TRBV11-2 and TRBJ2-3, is EAGVAQSPRYKIIEKRQSVAFWCNPISGHATLYWYQQILGQGPKLLIQFQNNGVVDDSQLPKDRFSAERLKGVDSTLKIQPAKLEDSAVYLCTSRYRGGSADKQYFGPGTRLTVL.

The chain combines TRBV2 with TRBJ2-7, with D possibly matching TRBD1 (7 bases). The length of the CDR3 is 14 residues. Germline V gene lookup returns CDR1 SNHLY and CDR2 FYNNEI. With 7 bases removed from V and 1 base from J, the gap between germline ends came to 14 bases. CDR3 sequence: CASTKTGRSYEQYF. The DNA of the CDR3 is TGTGCCAGCACAAAGACAGGGAGGTCCTACGAGCAGTACTTC.

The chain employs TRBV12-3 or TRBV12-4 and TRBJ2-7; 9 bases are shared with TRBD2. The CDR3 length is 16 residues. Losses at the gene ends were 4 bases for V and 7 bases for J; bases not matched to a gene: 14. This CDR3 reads CASSWRGGSGRGEQYF. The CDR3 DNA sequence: TGTGCCAGCAGTTGGCGAGGGGGTAGCGGGAGAGGGGAGCAGTACTTC.

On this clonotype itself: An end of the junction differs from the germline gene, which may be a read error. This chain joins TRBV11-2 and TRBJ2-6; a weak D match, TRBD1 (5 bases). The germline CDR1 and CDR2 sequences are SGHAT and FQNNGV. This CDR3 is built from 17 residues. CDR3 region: CASSSSEASSGADVLTF. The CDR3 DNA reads TGTGCCAGCAGCTCATCCGAGGCGAGCTCTGGGGCCGACGTCCTGACTTTC. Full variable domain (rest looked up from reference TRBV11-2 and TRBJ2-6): EAGVAQSPRYKIIEKRQSVAFWCNPISGHATLYWYQQILGQGPKLLIQFQNNGVVDDSQLPKDRFSAERLKGVDSTLKIQPAKLEDSAVYLCASSSSEASSGADVLTFGAGSRLTVL.

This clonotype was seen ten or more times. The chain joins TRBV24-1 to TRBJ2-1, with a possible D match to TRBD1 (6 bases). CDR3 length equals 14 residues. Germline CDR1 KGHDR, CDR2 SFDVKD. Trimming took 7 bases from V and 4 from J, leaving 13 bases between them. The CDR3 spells CATSHSGQYNEQFF. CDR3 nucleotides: TGTGCCACCAGCCATTCCGGACAGTACAATGAGCAGTTCTTC.

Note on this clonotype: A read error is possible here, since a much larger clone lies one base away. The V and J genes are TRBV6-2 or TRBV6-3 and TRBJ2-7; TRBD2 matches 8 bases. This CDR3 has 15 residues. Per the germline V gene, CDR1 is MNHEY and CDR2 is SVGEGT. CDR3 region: CASSNLAGSSCEQYV. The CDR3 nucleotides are TGTGCCAGCAGTAATCTAGCGGGTAGCTCCTGCGAGCAGTACGTC.

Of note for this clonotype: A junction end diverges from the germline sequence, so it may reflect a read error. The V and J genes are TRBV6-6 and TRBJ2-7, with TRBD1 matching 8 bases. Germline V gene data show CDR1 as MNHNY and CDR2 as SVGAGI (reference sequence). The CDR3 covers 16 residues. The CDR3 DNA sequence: TGTGTCAGCAGGATGACAGGGGACATTCTCTCCTACGAGCAGTACTTC. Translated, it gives CVSRMTGDILSYEQYF.

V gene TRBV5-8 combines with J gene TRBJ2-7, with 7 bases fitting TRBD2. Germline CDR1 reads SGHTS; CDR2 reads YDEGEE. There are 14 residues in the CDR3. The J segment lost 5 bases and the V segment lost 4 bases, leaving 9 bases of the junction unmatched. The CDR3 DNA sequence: TGTGCCAGCAGCCTCGGGACTAACTTCCACGAGCAGTACGTC. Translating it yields CASSLGTNFHEQYV.

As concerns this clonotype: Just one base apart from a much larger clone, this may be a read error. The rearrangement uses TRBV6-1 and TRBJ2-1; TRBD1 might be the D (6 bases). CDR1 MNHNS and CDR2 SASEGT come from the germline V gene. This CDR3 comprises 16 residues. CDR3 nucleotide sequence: TGTGCCAGCACCCCTGTGGGGGCTCGGGGTAACAATGAGCAGCTCTTC. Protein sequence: CASTPVGARGNNEQLF.

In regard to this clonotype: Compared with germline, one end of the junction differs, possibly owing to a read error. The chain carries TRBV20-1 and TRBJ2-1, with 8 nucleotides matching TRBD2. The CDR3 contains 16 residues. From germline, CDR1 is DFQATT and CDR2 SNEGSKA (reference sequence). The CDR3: CSARKLAASSYKEQFF. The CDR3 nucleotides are TGCAGTGCTAGAAAACTAGCGGCCAGCTCATACAAAGAGCAGTTCTTC.

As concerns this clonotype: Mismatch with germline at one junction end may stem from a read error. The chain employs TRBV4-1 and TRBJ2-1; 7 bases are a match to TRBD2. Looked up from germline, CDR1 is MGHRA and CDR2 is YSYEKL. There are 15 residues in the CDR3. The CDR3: CASRVGLVGNNDQFF. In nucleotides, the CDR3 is TGCGCCAGCAGGGTTGGACTAGTGGGAAACAATGACCAGTTCTTC.

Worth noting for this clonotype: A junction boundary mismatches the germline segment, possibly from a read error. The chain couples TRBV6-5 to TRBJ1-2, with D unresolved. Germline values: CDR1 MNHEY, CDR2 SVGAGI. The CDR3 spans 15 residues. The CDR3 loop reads CAISYSVFSNYGYIF. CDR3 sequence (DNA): TGTGCCATCAGTTACTCGGTCTTCTCTAACTATGGTTACATCTTC.

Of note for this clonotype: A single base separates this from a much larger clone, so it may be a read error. The CDR3 is CSARTPTGTGYTF. In DNA, the CDR3 is TGCAGTGCTAGAACCCCCACCGGGACCGGCTACACCTTC. The chain carries TRBV20-1 and TRBJ1-2, with D perhaps TRBD1 (5 bases). CDR3 length equals 13 residues. The germline V gene has CDR1 DFQATT and CDR2 SNEGSKA (reference sequence). Trimming shortened V by 2 bases and J by 8 bases, and 15 bases separated the two germline ends.

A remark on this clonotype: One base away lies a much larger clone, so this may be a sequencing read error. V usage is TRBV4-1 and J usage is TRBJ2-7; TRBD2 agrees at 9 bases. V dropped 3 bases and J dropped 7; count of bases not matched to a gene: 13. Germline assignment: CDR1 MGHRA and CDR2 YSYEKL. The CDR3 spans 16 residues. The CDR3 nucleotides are TGCGCCAGCAGCCAGGTTAGCGGGAGCTCCATTCTGGAGCAGTACTTC. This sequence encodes CASSQVSGSSILEQYF.

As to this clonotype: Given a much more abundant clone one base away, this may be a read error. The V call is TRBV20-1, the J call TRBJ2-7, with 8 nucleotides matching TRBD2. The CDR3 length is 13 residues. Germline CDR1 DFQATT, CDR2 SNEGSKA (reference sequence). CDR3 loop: CCARDTSGYEQYV. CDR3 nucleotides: TGCTGTGCTAGAGACACTAGCGGATACGAGCAGTACGTC.

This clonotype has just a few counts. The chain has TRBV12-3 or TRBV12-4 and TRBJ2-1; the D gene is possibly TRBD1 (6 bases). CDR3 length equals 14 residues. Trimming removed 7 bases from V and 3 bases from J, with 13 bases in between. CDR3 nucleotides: TGTGCCAGCAATCAGGGGATGGGCTACAATGAGCAGTTCTTC. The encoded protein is CASNQGMGYNEQFF.

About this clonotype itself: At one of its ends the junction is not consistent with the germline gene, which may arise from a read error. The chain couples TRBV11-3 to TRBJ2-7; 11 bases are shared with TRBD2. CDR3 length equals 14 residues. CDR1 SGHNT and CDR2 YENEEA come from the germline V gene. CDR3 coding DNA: TGTGCCAGCAGCTTTAGCGGGAGGGCCTACAAGCAATACTTC. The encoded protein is CASSFSGRAYKQYF.

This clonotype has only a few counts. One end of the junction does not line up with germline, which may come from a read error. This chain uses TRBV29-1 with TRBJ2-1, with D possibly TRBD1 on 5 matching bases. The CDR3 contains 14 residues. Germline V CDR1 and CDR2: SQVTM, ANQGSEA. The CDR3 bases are TGCAGCGTTGCTCCCAGGGAATCTCACAATGATCAGTTCTTC. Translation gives CSVAPRESHNDQFF.